What follows are 9 T cell receptor beta chains derived from one specimen sequenced in a study of blood T cell repertoires in COVID-19. TCRdb's table, derived via immunoSEQ multiplex PCR, lists solely in-frame clones and lacks some. The sample holds 200,000 to 250,000 clones, around 88% seen once. The specimen sequenced was peripheral blood. These receptors originate from a man aged 18 to 30 with active or convalescent COVID-19.

V and J are TRBV7-3 and TRBJ2-1; 9 bases agree with TRBD2. This CDR3 has 19 residues. After removal of 0 bases from V and 0 bases from J, the junction contained 9 bases not matched to a gene. Germline V gene lookup returns CDR1 SGHTA and CDR2 FQGTGA. The CDR3 nucleotides are TGTGCCAGCAGCTTAACGGGGCTAGCGGGACGGAGCTCCTACAATGAGCAGTTCTTC. This encodes CASSLTGLAGRSSYNEQFF.

The gene calls are TRBV12-3 or TRBV12-4 and TRBJ1-2, with a tentative D call TRBD1 (5 bases). V was trimmed by 5 bases and J by 4 bases, leaving 5 bases between them. This CDR3 is built from 11 residues. The CDR3 coding sequence is TGTGCCAGCAGTGACAGCTATGGCTACACCTTC. Protein: CASSDSYGYTF.

The genes are TRBV4-3 and TRBJ1-1; D perhaps matches TRBD1 (5 bases). The V and J ends lost 0 bases and 0 bases respectively, with 14 bases between them. This CDR3 has 17 residues. Germline CDR1 and CDR2: LGHNA and YSLEER. The CDR3 reads CASSQDRRQSLNTEAFF. The CDR3 bases are TGCGCCAGCAGCCAAGATCGGCGACAGTCCCTGAACACTGAAGCTTTCTTT.

This chain links TRBV19 with TRBJ1-3; D is perhaps TRBD1 (5 bases). The V gene's germline CDR1 is LNHDA and CDR2 SQIVND (reference sequence). The V gene lost 3 bases and the J gene lost 4 bases, with 10 bases spanning the gap. This CDR3 is 14 amino acids long. Here the CDR3 DNA reads TGTGCCAGTAGTATTGGACAAAAGGGAAACACCATATATTTT. This gives the protein CASSIGQKGNTIYF.

The rearrangement links TRBV5-1 to TRBJ1-5; no definite D call. CDR1 and CDR2 (germline): SGHRS, YFSETQ. Trimming shortened V by 2 bases and J by 4 bases, and 10 bases separated the two germline ends. The CDR3 is 14 residues long. CDR3 sequence: CASSFSGQNQPQHF. The CDR3 DNA follows: TGCGCCAGCAGCTTTTCTGGGCAAAATCAGCCCCAGCATTTT.

This clone appeared a few times. Other nucleotide sequences from this sample produce the same CDR3. This chain connects TRBV18 to TRBJ1-2; D gene uncertain. The CDR3 runs to 13 residues. V lost 2 bases to trimming and J lost 3 bases, with 7 bases between them. In germline, CDR1 is KGHSH, CDR2 LQKENI. The CDR3 is CASSPGSDYGYTF. CDR3 bases: TGTGCCAGCTCACCAGGGAGCGACTATGGCTACACCTTC.

The CDR3 loop is CASSVSSHIYF. The CDR3 coding sequence is TGTGCCAGCAGCGTTAGTTCCCACATATATTTT. This chain uses TRBV4-2 with TRBJ1-3; no clear D gene. Germline CDR1 reads LGHNA; CDR2 reads YNFKEQ. Trimming cost V 5 bases and J 12 bases, with 11 bases left between them. CDR3 size: 11 residues.

V and J are TRBV5-6 and TRBJ2-7; D is undetermined. V shed 5 bases and J shed 5 bases, with 23 bases lying between them. Germline V lookup: CDR1 SGHDT, CDR2 YYEEEE. This CDR3 has 16 residues. CDR3 loop: CASRQHPTSVRNEQYF. CDR3 nucleotide sequence: TGTGCCAGCAGGCAGCACCCAACGAGCGTTCGCAACGAGCAGTACTTC.

The chain recombines TRBV6-5 with TRBJ1-4; no clear D. The length of the CDR3 is 15 residues. Germline V gene data show CDR1 as MNHEY and CDR2 as SVGAGI. Between the trimmed V and J ends, which lost 5 bases and 4 bases, there was a span of 14 bases. The CDR3 DNA follows: TGTGCCAGCAGTACGACCGGGATGCGTAATGAAAAACTGTTTTTT. Protein: CASSTTGMRNEKLFF.